This passage covers 14 T cell receptor beta chains from one sample sequenced in a study of blood T cell repertoires in COVID-19 (dated by TCRdb to 2018 to 2021). The method behind the library was the immunoSEQ multiplex PCR assay. TCRdb carries this immuneACCESS record with in-frame sequences only. Its versions omit some clonotypes, under half of them owing to an unresolved V gene in the studies checked, with the rest unexplained. This sample gives over 150,000 clones in total; about 88% of them show up just once. The biggest ten clones account for 3.2% of the sample. The sequencing input was PBMCs or T cells enriched from blood (not recorded which). The source is a woman between 25 and 40 years old who had recovered from COVID-19.

The chain uses TRBV14 and TRBJ2-5; the D gene is possibly TRBD2 (5 bases). Trimming pared 1 base from V and 1 base from J, leaving 19 bases between. Germline CDR1 SGHDN, CDR2 FVKESK. This CDR3 has 18 amino acids. CDR3 nucleotide sequence: TGTGCCAGCAGCCAAGCCCGGGGAAGAGTAGAGGTCCAAGAGACCCAGTACTTC. This sequence encodes CASSQARGRVEVQETQYF. Full variable domain (rest looked up from reference TRBV14 and TRBJ2-5): EAGVTQFPSHSVIEKGQTVTLRCDPISGHDNLYWYRRVMGKEIKFLLHFVKESKQDESGMPNNRFLAERTGGTYSTLKVQPAELEDSGVYFCASSQARGRVEVQETQYFGPGTRLLVL.

The rearrangement uses TRBV10-3 and TRBJ1-6; TRBD1 might be the D (6 bases). CDR3 length equals 15 residues. Trimming took 3 bases from V and 8 from J, leaving 14 bases between them. The germline V gene encodes CDR1 ENHRY and CDR2 SYGVKD. This CDR3 reads CAISDHRVKDSPLHF. The CDR3 DNA is TGTGCCATCAGTGATCACAGGGTAAAGGATTCACCCCTCCACTTT.

This CDR3 is CASSQAAGEAQEQYF. The CDR3, as DNA: TGTGCCAGTAGTCAAGCGGCGGGAGAAGCTCAAGAGCAGTACTTC. The chain has TRBV19 and TRBJ2-7; 7 nucleotides line up with TRBD2. Germline V gene lookup returns CDR1 LNHDA and CDR2 SQIVND (reference sequence). The CDR3 has 15 residues. The V segment lost 5 bases and the J segment 7 bases; nucleotides outside the gene matches: 14.

The chain has TRBV5-8 and TRBJ1-1; tentatively, D is TRBD1 (6 bases). Trimming cost V 2 bases and J 5 bases, with 16 bases left between them. CDR3 length equals 15 residues. Germline CDR1 and CDR2: SGHTS and YDEGEE. CDR3 nucleotides: TGTGCCAGCAGCTTCATTTCAGGGGCTGGGACTGAAGCTTTCTTT. It is translated as CASSFISGAGTEAFF.

This clone was observed a single time. Compared with germline, one end of the junction differs, possibly owing to a read error. The chain carries TRBV5-1 and TRBJ2-7, with 15 bases identical to TRBD2. There are 14 residues in the CDR3. Per germline, CDR1 SGHRS and CDR2 YFSETQ. CDR3 bases: TGCGCCAGCAGATTGGGACTAGCGGGAGGCCAGCAGTACTTC. Translated: CASRLGLAGGQQYF.

This clone was counted once. V gene TRBV19 combines with J gene TRBJ1-5; no reliable D call. Germline-derived CDR1 and CDR2 are LNHDA and SQIVND (reference sequence). Between the trimmed V and J ends, which lost 3 bases and 3 bases, there was a span of 9 bases. This CDR3 spans 14 amino acids. The CDR3 DNA is TGTGCCAGTAGTATCGGGGAAGACAATCAGCCCCAGCATTTT. Translated, it gives CASSIGEDNQPQHF.

The count of this clone is one. The V gene is TRBV6-5, the J gene TRBJ2-7; 10 nucleotides align to TRBD2. The CDR3 is 14 residues long. J was trimmed by 0 bases and V by 6 bases; bases with no gene match: 2. Germline V CDR1 and CDR2: MNHEY, SVGAGI. CDR3: CASRGTSASYEQYF. The CDR3 DNA sequence: TGTGCCAGCAGAGGGACTAGCGCCTCCTACGAGCAGTACTTC.

The V gene is TRBV30, the J gene TRBJ2-1; 7 positions agree with TRBD2. CDR1 and CDR2 (germline): GTSNPN, SVGIG (reference sequence). The CDR3 contains 11 residues. Unmatched junction bases numbered 3, after V lost 5 bases and J lost 8 bases. The CDR3 DNA reads TGTGCCTGGCAGAGCGGGGATGAGCAGTTCTTC. This sequence encodes CAWQSGDEQFF.

The count of this clone is one. The genes are TRBV11-2 and TRBJ1-1; possibly TRBD1 for D (6 bases). The V gene's germline CDR1 is SGHAT and CDR2 FQNNGV. The V end lost 5 bases, the J end lost 1 base, and 11 bases lay between the germline ends. The CDR3 sequence is 14 residues long. CDR3 residues: CASSRGGGNTEAFF. The CDR3, as DNA: TGTGCCAGCAGCAGAGGGGGGGGGAACACTGAAGCTTTCTTT.

The chain links TRBV11-3 to TRBJ2-5; 7 nucleotides line up with TRBD1. The trim removed 1 base at V and 2 bases at J, leaving 13 bases unmatched. Germline CDR1 reads SGHNT; CDR2 reads YENEEA. The CDR3 sequence is 18 residues long. This CDR3 reads CASSLGDIQGPQQETQYF. The CDR3 DNA follows: TGTGCCAGCAGCTTAGGAGATATACAGGGGCCCCAGCAAGAGACCCAGTACTTC.

The gene calls are TRBV5-6 and TRBJ1-4; 9 nucleotides match TRBD1. Trimming at V came to 4 bases and at J to 8 bases, leaving 9 bases not matched to a gene. Germline CDR1 is SGHDT and CDR2 is YYEEEE. The CDR3 runs to 15 residues. CDR3 amino acids: CASSLTGQGEEKLFF. DNA for the CDR3: TGTGCCAGCAGCCTGACGGGACAGGGCGAAGAAAAACTGTTTTTT.

The chain joins TRBV2 to TRBJ2-1, with TRBD1 matching 7 bases. Per the germline V gene, CDR1 is SNHLY and CDR2 is FYNNEI. The CDR3 loop spans 16 amino acids. V trimming: 6 bases; J trimming: 5 bases; junction bases outside the gene matches: 13. The CDR3 protein is CASSAITGAPHNEQFF. The CDR3 nucleotides read TGTGCCAGCAGCGCTATAACAGGGGCGCCACACAATGAGCAGTTCTTC. The entire variable domain, with the rest obtained from reference TRBV2 and TRBJ2-1, is as follows: EPEVTQTPSHQVTQMGQEVILRCVPISNHLYFYWYRQILGQKVEFLVSFYNNEISEKSEIFDDQFSVERPDGSNFTLKIRSTKLEDSAMYFCASSAITGAPHNEQFFGPGTRLTVL.

The V call is TRBV7-8, the J call TRBJ2-1, with TRBD2 matching 13 bases. Looked up from germline, CDR1 is SGHVS and CDR2 is FQNEAQ. The J segment lost 4 bases and the V segment lost 8 bases, leaving 5 bases of the junction unmatched. This CDR3 contains 15 residues. CDR3 coding DNA: TGTGCCAGCGGCACTAGCGGGGGGGCATACAATGAGCAGTTCTTC. This translates into CASGTSGGAYNEQFF.

The chain links TRBV10-1 to TRBJ1-2, with 9 bases matching TRBD1. This CDR3 region has 13 residues. The V and J ends lost 5 bases and 7 bases, in that order; junction bases with no gene match: 5. In germline, CDR1 is WNHNN, CDR2 SYGVQD (reference sequence). The CDR3 sequence: CASSPGTGIGYTF. DNA for the CDR3: TGCGCCAGCAGTCCCGGGACAGGGATTGGCTACACCTTC.